This section outlines one T cell receptor beta chain sequence together with its context. What it binds is not known. Trimming cost V 0 bases and J 10 bases, with 22 bases left between them. The germline gives CDR1 SGDLS, CDR2 YYNGEE. This CDR3 spans 16 amino acids. This specimen belongs to a study of beta chain features in type 1 diabetes. The whole isolated RNA underwent reverse transcription, so sequencing captured expressed TCRB transcripts. Clones were read by immunoSEQ multiplex PCR, and TCRdb kept only the in-frame ones, dropping some. Among around 600,000 clones listed, roughly 12% were seen once. General study points: Type 1 diabetes patients had TCRB CDR3s that were shorter (moderately but significantly so) in all four CD4+ subsets.

The sequenced material came from naive CD4+ T cells from blood. J is TRBJ1-2 and V is TRBV9; no clear D. The sequence was collected from a man between 25 and 39 years old with type 1 diabetes. CDR3 sequence (DNA): TGTGCCAGCAGCGTAGGGGGAACGACCCCTATGGTCGCCTACACCTTC. It specifies CASSVGGTTPMVAYTF. The full variable domain, in which reference TRBV9 and TRBJ1-2 provide the parts outside the CDR3, is DSGVTQTPKHLITATGQRVTLRCSPRSGDLSVYWYQQSLDQGLQFLIQYYNGEERAKGNILERFSAQQFPDLHSELNLSSLELGDSALYFCASSVGGTTPMVAYTFGSGTRLTVV.